Here is one T cell receptor beta chain with its context. These data originate in a study of blood T cell repertoires in COVID-19. Seattle patient enrollment occurred during active infection, with longitudinal follow-up thereafter. Sequencing was performed with immunoSEQ multiplex PCR; in TCRdb, only in-frame clones are kept and a portion is missing. The sample records about 440,000 clones, approximately 88% being singletons. Germline CDR1 is SGHAT and CDR2 is FQNNGV. V lost 4 bases and J lost 4, with 22 bases in between. This CDR3 is built from 17 residues. The receptor's source is a woman between 50 and 59 years old with COVID-19, enrolled during active disease. The sequencing sample was made of peripheral blood. This chain uses TRBV11-2 with TRBJ1-2; maybe TRBD1 (6 bases). CDR3: CASSSTRTVEAGYGYTF. DNA of the CDR3: TGTGCCAGCAGCTCAACAAGGACAGTCGAGGCCGGCTATGGCTACACCTTC.